This T cell receptor beta chain was captured by sequencing in a study of T cells in Graves' hyperthyroidism and ophthalmopathy. Study-level points and caveats: Blood also carried most thyroid clonotypes expanded above 0.001. Researchers report that a 13 V-J model separated ophthalmopathy from stable hyperthyroidism.

Turning to this clonotype: The target antigen is unknown. With a much larger clone just one base away, this may be a read error.

This CDR3 spans 14 amino acids. Germline CDR1 DFQATT, CDR2 SNEGSKA (reference sequence). Trimming left V 6 bases short and J 9 bases short, with 24 bases between. The investigators amplified TCR beta CDR3 regions from RNA transcripts. A first-round RT-PCR of the TCR CDR3 used the HTBI primer set. TCRdb re-analysed the multiplex PCR reads in MiXCR, keeping a single row per CDR3 protein. The sample has approximately 430,000 distinct CDR3 sequences, more than 15% seen once. Clinicians diagnosed patients from clinical symptoms, serum thyroxine and TRAb, thyroid ultrasound and orbital computed tomography. PBMCs were sourced from more than 9 ml fresh peripheral blood.

This TCR came from a woman in her late teens or twenties with Graves' hyperthyroidism. The chain joins TRBV20-1 to TRBJ2-7; D assignment may be TRBD1 or TRBD2 (6 bases each). The specimen was blood. The CDR3 DNA sequence: TGCAGTGCGCCCTCGCCACAGGGTAATAGCGGGCAGTACTTC. This translates into CSAPSPQGNSGQYF.